The 23 T cell receptor beta chains reported below all come from one sample, sequenced in a study of blood T cell repertoires in COVID-19. Repertoires were generated with immunoSEQ multiplex PCR, while TCRdb's copy carries only in-frame clones and drops some. The sample holds hundreds of thousands of clones, around 88% seen once. Sequenced input: peripheral blood. The receptors were sampled from a man older than 75 with acute or convalescent COVID-19.

The genes are TRBV5-4 and TRBJ2-3, with D possibly TRBD2 on 5 matching bases. V was trimmed by 1 base and J by 1 base, leaving 10 bases between them. The CDR3 is made up of 15 amino acids. Germline CDR1 and CDR2: SGHNT and YYREEE (reference sequence). Here the CDR3 DNA reads TGTGCCAGCAGCTTGTGGCTAGCCGGCACAGATACGCAGTATTTT. This sequence encodes CASSLWLAGTDTQYF.

The V gene is TRBV27, the J gene TRBJ2-3; tentative D call: TRBD2 (6 bases). V was shortened by 1 base and J by 0 bases, with 14 bases between the two germline ends. CDR1 MNHEY and CDR2 SMNVEV come from the germline V gene (reference sequence). This CDR3 is built from 17 residues. The CDR3: CASSLFIGGASTDTQYF. In DNA, the CDR3 is TGTGCCAGCAGTTTATTTATCGGAGGGGCGAGCACAGATACGCAGTATTTT.

The rearrangement joins TRBV6-1 to TRBJ1-3; the match to TRBD1 covers 7 bases. Germline CDR1 reads MNHNS; CDR2 reads SASEGT. The CDR3 runs to 17 residues. After removal of 2 bases from V and 0 bases from J, the junction contained 7 bases not matched to a gene. The CDR3 here is CASSERETGPSGNTIYF. The DNA of the CDR3 is TGTGCCAGCAGTGAAAGGGAGACAGGGCCCTCTGGAAACACCATATATTTT.

This clone has just one count. The chain couples TRBV13 to TRBJ1-2; no definite D call. V was pared by 0 bases and J by 4 bases, with 9 bases between. The CDR3 runs to 14 residues. From germline, CDR1 is PRHDT and CDR2 FYEKMQ (reference sequence). DNA for the CDR3: TGTGCCAGCAGCTTAGGTGGCCCCCGCTATGGCTACACCTTC. Translated: CASSLGGPRYGYTF.

The chain employs TRBV24-1 and TRBJ2-3; D may be TRBD1 (6 bases). Trimming removed 4 bases from V and 4 bases from J, with 14 bases in between. Germline CDR1 and CDR2: KGHDR and SFDVKD. This CDR3 is built from 15 residues. The CDR3 DNA follows: TGTGCCACCAGTGACCACAGGGTTTTGGCAGATACGCAGTATTTT. Protein product: CATSDHRVLADTQYF.

V is TRBV7-9 and J is TRBJ2-3, with unresolved D. In germline, CDR1 is SEHNR, CDR2 FQNEAQ (reference sequence). There are 13 residues in the CDR3. V gave up 5 bases and J gave up 4 bases, with 10 bases separating them. In DNA form, the CDR3 reads TGTGCCAGCAGCCCAACCCGCGCAGATACGCAGTATTTT. Translated, it gives CASSPTRADTQYF.

CDR3 in DNA: TGCGCCAGCAGTGAGCGGACTAGCGGGGGCTACGCCGGGGAGCTGTTTTTT. Its translation is CASSERTSGGYAGELFF. The chain is built from TRBV10-2 and TRBJ2-2; 13 bases fit TRBD2. J gave up 6 bases and V 2 bases, and 6 bases lay outside the gene matches. This CDR3 has 17 residues. Germline V gene sequence: CDR1 WSHSY, CDR2 SAAADI.

The chain combines TRBV19 with TRBJ1-5; 9 nucleotides align to TRBD1. Germline V gives CDR1 LNHDA, CDR2 SQIVND (reference sequence). This CDR3 spans 16 amino acids. Losses at the gene ends were 3 bases for V and 6 bases for J; bases not matched to a gene: 9. Here the CDR3 reads CASSINQGQGGQPQHF. The CDR3 DNA reads TGTGCCAGTAGTATTAATCAGGGACAGGGCGGTCAGCCCCAGCATTTT.

The chain uses TRBV11-3 and TRBJ2-5; 11 bases agree with TRBD1. The CDR3 loop spans 14 amino acids. V lost 4 bases, J lost 4 bases, and 2 bases stayed unmatched. The germline CDR1 and CDR2 sequences are SGHNT and YENEEA. The CDR3 loop is CASSSGTGGETQYF. CDR3 bases: TGTGCCAGCAGCTCAGGGACAGGGGGAGAGACCCAGTACTTC.

V gene TRBV7-2 combines with J gene TRBJ2-7, with 9 nucleotides matching TRBD2. The junction had 9 bases not matched to a gene; V was cut back by 1 base and J by 5 bases. The CDR3 has 16 amino acids. The V gene's germline CDR1 is SGHTA and CDR2 FQGNSA. Written as DNA, the CDR3 is TGTGCCAGCAGCTTAGGGACCGGGACTAGCTTCAACGAGCAGTACTTC. This gives the protein CASSLGTGTSFNEQYF.

This rearrangement joins TRBV11-2 to TRBJ2-3; D possibly corresponds to TRBD1 (6 bases). The CDR3 extends over 15 amino acids. From germline, CDR1 is SGHAT and CDR2 FQNNGV. V lost 5 bases, J lost 2 bases, and 14 bases lay in between. CDR3 sequence: CASSAPGHSTDTQYF. The CDR3 region has the DNA TGTGCCAGCAGCGCCCCGGGACATTCCACAGATACGCAGTATTTT.

This chain joins TRBV6-5 and TRBJ2-3; TRBD1 matches at 7 bases. V was clipped by 10 bases and J by 3 bases; unmatched bases: 10. Germline V gene sequence: CDR1 MNHEY, CDR2 SVGAGI. The CDR3 has 14 amino acids. The CDR3 protein is CATSGGRWTDTQYF. The DNA of the CDR3 is TGTGCCACCTCAGGGGGTAGGTGGACAGATACGCAGTATTTT.

The gene calls are TRBV5-1 and TRBJ2-5; D unclear. V was pared by 0 bases and J by 3 bases, with 12 bases between. The CDR3 sequence is 15 residues long. The V gene's germline CDR1 is SGHRS and CDR2 YFSETQ. CDR3 protein: CASSLASRAEETQYF. CDR3 DNA: TGCGCCAGCAGCTTGGCCAGTCGTGCGGAAGAGACCCAGTACTTC.

The genes are TRBV9 and TRBJ2-1; 7 nucleotides match TRBD1. The trim removed 3 bases at V and 7 bases at J, leaving 13 bases unmatched. The CDR3 loop spans 16 amino acids. CDR1 SGDLS and CDR2 YYNGEE come from the germline V gene. The CDR3 loop is CASSGQRGLPQNEQFF. For the CDR3, the DNA is TGTGCCAGCAGCGGACAGAGGGGGCTGCCCCAAAATGAGCAGTTCTTC.

This chain connects TRBV19 to TRBJ2-5, with TRBD2 matching over 10 bases. V was clipped by 7 bases and J by 4 bases; unmatched bases: 9. Germline CDR1 is LNHDA and CDR2 is SQIVND (reference sequence). CDR3 length: 15 residues. CDR3 sequence reads: CASTDGAGGIETQYF. CDR3 coding DNA: TGTGCCAGTACGGACGGAGCGGGAGGGATAGAGACCCAGTACTTC.

This clone was counted a single time. The chain is built from TRBV7-6 and TRBJ2-1; 8 positions match TRBD1. V lost 4 bases and J lost 4; bases outside the gene matches: 6. CDR3 size: 15 residues. CDR1 SGHVS and CDR2 FNYEAQ come from the germline V gene. This CDR3 reads CASSSPDREYNEQFF. The CDR3 bases are TGTGCCAGCAGCTCGCCGGACAGGGAATACAATGAGCAGTTCTTC.

This sequence joins TRBV14 and TRBJ2-7, with TRBD1 as a possible D gene (8 bases). Germline lookup yields CDR1 SGHDN and CDR2 FVKESK. The CDR3 spans 15 residues. The V and J ends lost 4 bases and 2 bases respectively, with 15 bases between them. In DNA form, the CDR3 reads TGTGCCAGCAGCCTAGGACAGGGAGGGCCCTACGAGCAGTACTTC. Protein product: CASSLGQGGPYEQYF.

The chain uses TRBV6-5 and TRBJ1-1, with TRBD1 identical over 7 bases. CDR1 and CDR2 (germline): MNHEY, SVGAGI. V was clipped by 7 bases and J by 2 bases; unmatched bases: 10. CDR3 length equals 15 residues. The CDR3 reads CASIWTGGGNTEAFF. The DNA of the CDR3 is TGTGCCAGCATTTGGACAGGCGGAGGTAACACTGAAGCTTTCTTT.

This rearrangement joins TRBV10-3 to TRBJ2-7; 10 nucleotides match TRBD1. V lost 10 bases and J lost 6; bases outside the gene matches: 6. Germline CDR1 is ENHRY and CDR2 is SYGVKD. The CDR3 spans 12 residues. The CDR3 loop is CATRTGGIEQYF. CDR3 bases: TGTGCCACCCGGACAGGGGGAATCGAGCAGTACTTC.

DNA for the CDR3: TGTGCCAGCACCCCTAATAACAGGGGGCGGGACACTGAAGCTTTCTTT. Translation: CASTPNNRGRDTEAFF. The chain recombines TRBV7-9 with TRBJ1-1, with TRBD1 matching 9 bases. The CDR3 spans 16 residues. V dropped 7 bases and J dropped 3; count of bases not matched to a gene: 12. Germline V gene sequence: CDR1 SEHNR, CDR2 FQNEAQ (reference sequence).

The genes are TRBV28 and TRBJ1-2; a possible D gene is TRBD1 (5 bases). CDR3 length equals 15 residues. Germline loops: CDR1 MDHEN, CDR2 SYDVKM. The ends were cut back, 5 bases at V and 9 bases at J, with 22 bases in the middle. This CDR3 is CASSPSGLTLRRYTF. The DNA for the CDR3 is TGTGCCAGCAGTCCCTCGGGACTGACGCTAAGGCGCTACACCTTC.

The chain couples TRBV4-1 to TRBJ2-1; 12 bases fit TRBD2. Germline V lookup: CDR1 MGHRA, CDR2 YSYEKL. V shed 0 bases and J 7 bases; nucleotides not matched to a gene: 10. The CDR3 is made up of 18 amino acids. The CDR3 reads CASSQDITSGGHWNEQFF. CDR3 sequence (DNA): TGCGCCAGCAGCCAAGATATAACTAGCGGGGGGCACTGGAATGAGCAGTTCTTC.

V gene TRBV27 combines with J gene TRBJ2-2, with 7 bases that match TRBD2. Germline V gene data show CDR1 as MNHEY and CDR2 as SMNVEV (reference sequence). The CDR3 spans 15 residues. J was trimmed by 6 bases and V by 4 bases; bases with no gene match: 8. DNA for the CDR3: TGTGCCAGCAGTTCAGTGACTAGCCCCCCCGGGGAGCTGTTTTTT. As protein: CASSSVTSPPGELFF.